The 29 T cell receptor beta chains in this list originate from one sample, sequenced in a study of CD8 T cells in ankylosing spondylitis (dated by TCRdb to 2017 to 2019). The antigens of these receptors remain unknown. The investigation overall reported the following: Blood from ankylosing spondylitis patients appeared to be characterized by a TCR beta motif made up of 8 or 9 highly homologous amino acid variants.

Library construction relied on 5' RACE. TCRdb records Illumina HiSeq 2500 as the sequencer. TCRdb trimmed public reads at Q25 via fastp, called clones via MiXCR and kept in-frame beta chains. A single entry per CDR3 protein holds the most common genes and DNA from its merged rows. The table for this sample lists a few hundred thousand distinct CDR3 sequences; approximately 20% of them were counted only once. Roughly a sixth of the sample goes to the ten largest clones. Sequences were obtained from blood, either unsorted or a sorted T cell fraction (not recorded which). The source of these receptors is a male donor with ankylosing spondylitis.

The gene calls are TRBV3-1 and TRBJ1-4, with D uncertain. The CDR3 has 14 amino acids. Trimming removed 4 bases from V and 4 bases from J, with 10 bases in between. Germline-derived CDR1 and CDR2 are LGHDT and YNNKEL (reference sequence). CDR3 region: CASSPSGRNEKLFF. In DNA, the CDR3 is TGTGCCAGCAGCCCGAGCGGACGTAATGAAAAACTGTTTTTT. The full variable domain, its missing parts supplied by reference TRBV3-1 and TRBJ1-4, is DTAVSQTPKYLVTQMGNDKSIKCEQNLGHDTMYWYKQDSKKFLKIMFSYNNKELIINETVPNRFSPKSPDKAHLNLHINSLELGDSAVYFCASSPSGRNEKLFFGSGTQLSVL.

This sequence joins TRBV7-3 and TRBJ2-3; D is perhaps TRBD1 or TRBD2 (5 bases each). CDR1 is SGHTA, CDR2 FQGTGA, per germline. CDR3 length equals 15 residues. V gave up 2 bases and J gave up 4 bases, with 13 bases separating them. In DNA form, the CDR3 reads TGTGCCAGCAGCTTAGGGGGACCCCCCTCAGATACGCAGTATTTT. It specifies CASSLGGPPSDTQYF. Complete variable domain (other parts from reference TRBV7-3 and TRBJ2-3): GAGVSQTPSNKVTEKGKYVELRCDPISGHTALYWYRQSLGQGPEFLIYFQGTGAADDSGLPNDRFFAVRPEGSVSTLKIQRTERGDSAVYLCASSLGGPPSDTQYFGPGTRLTVL.

This clonotype has at least ten counts. This chain links TRBV29-1 with TRBJ1-1; a possible D gene is TRBD1 (5 bases). The V end was cut by 8 bases, the J end by 7 bases, with 20 bases between. Per the germline V gene, CDR1 is SQVTM and CDR2 is ANQGSEA. The CDR3 extends over 13 amino acids. As DNA, the CDR3 is TGCAGCTACTGTGTTTCGATGGGGGGTGAAGCTTTCTTT. Translated, it gives CSYCVSMGGEAFF.

There are a few counts of this clonotype. The chain links TRBV6-1 to TRBJ1-5, with 7 nucleotides matching TRBD1. The CDR3 is 14 amino acids. V gave up 6 bases and J gave up 7 bases; unmatched junction bases: 9. CDR1 is MNHNS, CDR2 SASEGT, per germline. CDR3: CASRETGMGQPQHF. The CDR3 DNA sequence: TGTGCCAGCAGGGAGACAGGGATGGGGCAGCCCCAGCATTTT.

This clonotype was counted only a few times. The chain couples TRBV28 to TRBJ1-5; perhaps TRBD1 as D (6 bases). V lost 1 base, J lost 5 bases, and 12 bases lay in between. This CDR3 comprises 15 residues. In germline, CDR1 is MDHEN, CDR2 SYDVKM. This CDR3 reads CASSLSGASYQPQHF. CDR3 bases: TGTGCCAGCAGTTTATCGGGGGCGTCCTATCAGCCCCAGCATTTT.

The CDR3 DNA sequence: TGTGCCAGCAGCTTACGACCCGGCCCCAATCAGCCCCAGCATTTT. Amino acid sequence: CASSLRPGPNQPQHF. The chain combines TRBV7-6 with TRBJ1-5; D is undetermined. The CDR3 loop spans 15 amino acids. Germline V gene lookup returns CDR1 SGHVS and CDR2 FNYEAQ. Trimming pared 2 bases from V and 3 bases from J, leaving 11 bases between.

The chain recombines TRBV20-1 with TRBJ2-1, with TRBD1 matching over 10 bases. V shed 4 bases and J 8 bases; nucleotides not matched to a gene: 8. Germline V lookup: CDR1 DFQATT, CDR2 SNEGSKA (reference sequence). This CDR3 is 14 amino acids long. DNA of the CDR3: TGCAGTGCTACATCAGGGACAGGGGAATATGAGCAGTTCTTC. Translated, it gives CSATSGTGEYEQFF.

This clonotype was observed a handful of times. The rearrangement links TRBV11-1 to TRBJ2-1, with TRBD1 as a possible D gene (5 bases). The V end lost 1 base, the J end lost 2 bases, and 9 bases lay between the germline ends. Germline V gene data show CDR1 as SGHAT and CDR2 as FQDESV (reference sequence). The CDR3 loop spans 15 amino acids. The DNA of the CDR3 is TGTGCCAGCAGCTTAGACTCGACAGCCTACAATGAGCAGTTCTTC. Translating it yields CASSLDSTAYNEQFF.

The rearrangement links TRBV7-2 to TRBJ1-1; possibly TRBD1 for D (6 bases). V was cut by 1 base and J by 8 bases, with 17 bases left in between. This CDR3 spans 15 amino acids. The germline V gene has CDR1 SGHTA and CDR2 FQGNSA. The CDR3 nucleotides read TGTGCCAGCAGCTTAGTCCCCGGGCCTCAGGGGGAAGCTTTCTTT. Its translation is CASSLVPGPQGEAFF. The full variable domain, in which reference TRBV7-2 and TRBJ1-1 provide the parts outside the CDR3, is GAGVSQSPSNKVTEKGKDVELRCDPISGHTALYWYRQSLGQGLEFLIYFQGNSAPDKSGLPSDRFSAERTGGSVSTLTIQRTQQEDSAVYLCASSLVPGPQGEAFFGQGTRLTVV.

This clonotype was recorded a few times. The genes are TRBV20-1 and TRBJ2-1, with 7 nucleotides matching TRBD2. This CDR3 has 16 residues. The germline V gene has CDR1 DFQATT and CDR2 SNEGSKA (reference sequence). The trim removed 5 bases at V and 7 bases at J, leaving 17 bases unmatched. The CDR3 loop reads CSAGRPRGGSANEQFF. The CDR3 DNA is TGCAGTGCTGGACGCCCTAGGGGCGGGAGTGCAAATGAGCAGTTCTTC.

V is TRBV7-9 and J is TRBJ2-7, with a weak D call TRBD2 (5 bases). The CDR3 is 12 amino acids. V was pared by 8 bases and J by 4 bases, with 12 bases between. The germline V gene has CDR1 SEHNR and CDR2 FQNEAQ (reference sequence). The CDR3 loop is CASRLGSYEQYF. The CDR3 DNA reads TGTGCCAGCCGATTGGGGAGTTACGAGCAGTACTTC. The whole variable domain, filled in from reference TRBV7-9 and TRBJ2-7, reads DTGVSQNPRHKITKRGQNVTFRCDPISEHNRLYWYRQTLGQGPEFLTYFQNEAQLEKSRLLSDRFSAERPKGSFSTLEIQRTEQGDSAMYLCASRLGSYEQYFGPGTRLTVT.

The rearrangement links TRBV20-1 to TRBJ2-2; the D is unclear. The germline V gene encodes CDR1 DFQATT and CDR2 SNEGSKA (reference sequence). The CDR3 totals 12 residues. The V and J ends lost 3 bases and 10 bases respectively, with 12 bases between them. In DNA, the CDR3 is TGCAGTGCTAGTGATTGGGCTGTGGAGCTGTTTTTT. It codes for CSASDWAVELFF.

This clonotype was observed a handful of times. The V call is TRBV18, the J call TRBJ1-1; TRBD1 agrees at 10 bases. The CDR3 runs 15 residues. Germline V gene data show CDR1 as KGHSH and CDR2 as LQKENI. J was trimmed by 3 bases and V by 4 bases; bases with no gene match: 5. DNA for the CDR3: TGTGCCAGCTCACTCGGGACAGGGGAACACACTGAAGCTTTCTTT. It specifies CASSLGTGEHTEAFF.

The chain links TRBV14 to TRBJ1-1; D is possibly TRBD1 (6 bases). V dropped 4 bases and J dropped 9 bases, with 12 bases sitting between them. The CDR3 covers 12 residues. Germline loops: CDR1 SGHDN, CDR2 FVKESK. CDR3 in DNA: TGTGCCAGCAGCCTTTCGGGGGCTCAAGCTTTCTTT. Its translation is CASSLSGAQAFF.

The chain carries TRBV4-2 and TRBJ2-5; 9 nucleotides agree with TRBD1. From germline, CDR1 is LGHNA and CDR2 YNFKEQ. V gave up 0 bases and J gave up 7 bases; unmatched junction bases: 9. The CDR3 covers 16 residues. CDR3 DNA sequence: TGTGCCAGCAGCCAAGAAGGAGGACAGGGGCTTGGGACCCAGTACTTC. Amino acids: CASSQEGGQGLGTQYF.

With respect to this clonotype: At one end, the junction sequence differs from germline, possibly due to a read error. J is TRBJ1-6 and V is TRBV6-5; D not certain. This CDR3 spans 13 amino acids. The germline V gene has CDR1 MNHEY and CDR2 SVGAGI. In nucleotides, the CDR3 is TGTGCCAGCAGTGACTCTTCTGTTTCACCCCTCCACTTT. Protein: CASSDSSVSPLHF.

This clonotype was seen a handful of times. The chain employs TRBV27 and TRBJ2-7, with 11 positions matching TRBD2. The CDR3 spans 15 residues. In germline, CDR1 is MNHEY, CDR2 SMNVEV (reference sequence). Trimming at V came to 7 bases and at J to 2 bases, leaving 7 bases not matched to a gene. DNA of the CDR3: TGTGCCAGCACCCAGATGACTAGCGGGACCTACGAGCAGTACTTC. Translating gives CASTQMTSGTYEQYF.

In this sample, this clonotype turned up a few times. J is TRBJ1-2 and V is TRBV29-1; 11 positions agree with TRBD1. Germline values: CDR1 SQVTM, CDR2 ANQGSEA. V was pared by 7 bases and J by 8 bases, with 3 bases of the junction left unmatched. This CDR3 is 11 amino acids long. In DNA form, the CDR3 reads TGCAGCGGGGGGACAGGGGGAGGCTACACCTTC. It specifies CSGGTGGGYTF.

The rearrangement uses TRBV12-3 or TRBV12-4 and TRBJ2-7; 9 bases fit TRBD2. The CDR3 extends over 15 amino acids. Unmatched junction bases numbered 9, after V lost 3 bases and J lost 6 bases. CDR3 region: CASSFGIAGASEQYF. The CDR3 region has the DNA TGTGCCAGCAGTTTTGGAATAGCGGGAGCTAGCGAGCAGTACTTC.

V and J are TRBV5-8 and TRBJ2-3, with a possible D match to TRBD2 (5 bases). This CDR3 has 15 residues. Trimming pared 2 bases from V and 3 bases from J, leaving 13 bases between. In germline, CDR1 is SGHTS, CDR2 YDEGEE. The CDR3 reads CASSFLGGRTDTQYF. The CDR3, as DNA: TGTGCCAGCAGCTTCCTAGGAGGACGAACAGATACGCAGTATTTT.

This clonotype was counted a single time. The chain has TRBV15 and TRBJ2-1; TRBD1 agrees at 9 bases. The CDR3 runs to 18 residues. V trimming: 0 bases; J trimming: 8 bases; junction bases outside the gene matches: 14. Germline loops: CDR1 LNHNV, CDR2 YYDKDF (reference sequence). The CDR3 nucleotides read TGTGCCACCAGCAGAGATATCGTCGGACAGGGGTTCCAGGATGAGCAGTTCTTC. Its translation is CATSRDIVGQGFQDEQFF.

To note about this clonotype: At one end the junction does not follow the germline gene, possibly because of a read error. V usage is TRBV5-6 and J usage is TRBJ2-5; D call uncertain. Germline V gives CDR1 SGHDT, CDR2 YYEEEE. The CDR3 sequence is 15 residues long. In DNA, the CDR3 is TGTGCCATCAGCTTAATCGCCCGAAGACAAGAGACCCAGTACTTC. Residues: CAISLIARRQETQYF.

This clonotype was seen more than once but under ten times. The V and J genes are TRBV2 and TRBJ2-1, with D possibly TRBD2 on 6 matching bases. V was cut by 6 bases and J by 9 bases, with 24 bases left in between. This CDR3 spans 16 amino acids. Germline CDR1 reads SNHLY; CDR2 reads FYNNEI. The CDR3 bases are TGTGCCAGCAGCGGAGGGAGTGTAGCTCTAGTTTCTGAGCAGTTCTTC. It specifies CASSGGSVALVSEQFF. The full variable domain, with the rest looked up from reference TRBV2 and TRBJ2-1, is EPEVTQTPSHQVTQMGQEVILRCVPISNHLYFYWYRQILGQKVEFLVSFYNNEISEKSEIFDDQFSVERPDGSNFTLKIRSTKLEDSAMYFCASSGGSVALVSEQFFGPGTRLTVL.

The genes are TRBV20-1 and TRBJ2-7; 12 positions match TRBD2. This CDR3 region has 14 residues. Germline V gene sequence: CDR1 DFQATT, CDR2 SNEGSKA (reference sequence). The V segment lost 4 bases and the J segment 4 bases; nucleotides outside the gene matches: 5. The CDR3 DNA reads as TGCAGTGCTAAGACGACTAGCGGGAGTTACGAGCAGTACTTC. It encodes CSAKTTSGSYEQYF.

This clonotype was recorded at least ten times. V gene TRBV20-1 combines with J gene TRBJ2-3, with 10 nucleotides matching TRBD1. The CDR3 has 14 residues. The germline V gene encodes CDR1 DFQATT and CDR2 SNEGSKA (reference sequence). Trimming took 6 bases from V and 2 from J; bases not matched to a gene: 5. CDR3 coding DNA: TGCAGTGCCCGGGACAGGGGACTCACAGATACGCAGTATTTT. This sequence encodes CSARDRGLTDTQYF.

V usage is TRBV3-1 and J usage is TRBJ2-1, with 10 nucleotides matching TRBD2. The CDR3 spans 17 residues. The V gene end was trimmed by 0 bases and the J gene end by 4 bases; junction bases not matched to a gene: 6. Germline V gene data show CDR1 as LGHDT and CDR2 as YNNKEL (reference sequence). The CDR3 nucleotides are TGTGCCAGCAGCCAAGATGAAGCGGGAGGGCGATACAATGAGCAGTTCTTC. Its translation: CASSQDEAGGRYNEQFF.

The table lists this clonotype with a few counts. V and J are TRBV2 and TRBJ1-1; D unresolved. CDR3 length: 13 residues. From germline, CDR1 is SNHLY and CDR2 FYNNEI. The V end was cut by 11 bases, the J end by 1 base, with 14 bases between. DNA for the CDR3: TGTGCCGGCACTTTAGAGAGGAACACTGAAGCTTTCTTT. Translating it yields CAGTLERNTEAFF.

For this clonotype: The CDR3 ends on some other residue instead of the conserved phenylalanine or tryptophan, so this is likely a read error. This chain connects TRBV29-1 to TRBJ1-4; the D gene is possibly TRBD1 (6 bases). The germline V gene encodes CDR1 SQVTM and CDR2 ANQGSEA. There are 13 residues in the CDR3. The V gene lost 2 bases and the J gene lost 7 bases, with 11 bases spanning the gap. CDR3 sequence (DNA): TGCAGCGTTGAATTAACAGGGAGTGAAAAACTGTTTCTT. Protein product: CSVELTGSEKLFL.

There are a few counts of this clonotype. This chain connects TRBV12-3 or TRBV12-4 to TRBJ2-5; 7 bases line up with TRBD1. The CDR3 consists of 15 residues. J gave up 1 base and V 4 bases, and 6 bases lay outside the gene matches. CDR3: CASSSPGQTQETQYF. CDR3 coding DNA: TGTGCCAGCAGTTCTCCGGGACAGACCCAAGAGACCCAGTACTTC.